This T cell receptor (beta chain) was obtained from a study of a mutant IDH1 vaccine in newly diagnosed glioma. Study summary: The earlier regimen, radiotherapy, temozolomide, or both, was most often both.

Indicated time point: week 11, during vaccination. Vaccination used 300 ug of mutant IDH1 20-mer peptide per dose, with topical imiquimod. CDR3 length equals 16 residues. V shed 0 bases and J shed 3 bases, with 12 bases lying between them. CDR1 and CDR2 from the germline V gene are SGHRS and YFSETQ. Concerning this clone: Its antigen is currently unknown.

The data were produced by immunoSEQ multiplex PCR, yet TCRdb's version contains in-frame clones alone and is incomplete. The sample carries under 150,000 clones, under 90% recorded once. The sample was PBMCs, taken from a glioma patient whose treatment included an IDH1 peptide vaccine. This receptor was obtained from a woman aged 45-59 years with glioma. This rearrangement joins TRBV5-1 to TRBJ1-4; the D is unclear. Here the CDR3 reads CASSLEAKTPNEKLFF. The CDR3 DNA sequence: TGCGCCAGCAGCTTGGAGGCGAAGACACCTAATGAAAAACTGTTTTTT.